One sample yielded the 20 T cell receptor beta chains listed below, sequenced in a study of T cell responses to AZD1222 COVID-19 vaccine. Profiled with immunoSEQ multiplex PCR; TCRdb holds only in-frame clones, not every one. The table shows more than 95,000 clones, with 93% occurring only once. The source was peripheral blood, collected on day 0 of AZD1222 vaccination. Every receptor here comes from an adult in good health.

This clone is a singleton in its sample. This chain links TRBV7-8 with TRBJ2-1; 10 bases agree with TRBD1. Germline CDR1 and CDR2: SGHVS and FQNEAQ. This CDR3 is 15 amino acids long. V dropped 2 bases and J dropped 6; count of bases not matched to a gene: 4. CDR3 amino acids: CASSLPGTGVNEQFF. The CDR3 DNA follows: TGTGCCAGCAGCTTACCCGGGACAGGGGTCAATGAGCAGTTCTTC.

The genes are TRBV27 and TRBJ1-1; 8 positions match TRBD1. Germline V gene lookup returns CDR1 MNHEY and CDR2 SMNVEV (reference sequence). J lost 1 base, V lost 4 bases, and 2 bases had no gene match. The CDR3 sequence is 14 residues long. CDR3 loop: CASSYGQGNTEAFF. The CDR3 DNA reads as TGTGCCAGCAGTTATGGACAGGGGAACACTGAAGCTTTCTTT.

This chain joins TRBV7-9 and TRBJ2-3; no reliable D call. Germline V gene data show CDR1 as SEHNR and CDR2 as FQNEAQ (reference sequence). The CDR3 loop spans 14 amino acids. The V gene lost 10 bases and the J gene lost 6 bases, with 20 bases spanning the gap. Here the CDR3 reads CATQKKGGLDTQYF. DNA for the CDR3: TGTGCCACACAGAAAAAGGGCGGTTTGGATACGCAGTATTTT.

This clone showed up just a few times. J is TRBJ2-2 and V is TRBV6-2 or TRBV6-3; D is undetermined. Germline CDR1 MNHEY, CDR2 SVGEGT. V lost 2 bases to trimming and J lost 4 bases, with 5 bases between them. This CDR3 is 13 amino acids long. The CDR3 loop reads CASSYKGTGELFF. CDR3 coding DNA: TGTGCCAGCAGTTACAAGGGCACCGGGGAGCTGTTTTTT.

The genes are TRBV14 and TRBJ2-7, with D perhaps TRBD1 (5 bases). V was cut by 4 bases and J by 2 bases, with 12 bases left in between. The germline V gene has CDR1 SGHDN and CDR2 FVKESK. The CDR3 spans 14 residues. In DNA, the CDR3 is TGTGCCAGCAGCCTGCCAGGGATTGCCTACGAGCAGTACTTC. The encoded protein is CASSLPGIAYEQYF.

V and J are TRBV28 and TRBJ2-1, with 9 bases fitting TRBD2. Germline lookup yields CDR1 MDHEN and CDR2 SYDVKM. The V and J ends lost 3 bases and 4 bases, in that order; junction bases with no gene match: 4. This CDR3 spans 15 amino acids. Written as DNA, the CDR3 is TGTGCCAGCAGTTTTAAGCGGGAGGCTTACAATGAGCAGTTCTTC. Translation gives CASSFKREAYNEQFF.

The chain carries TRBV28 and TRBJ1-4, with D hard to call. CDR1 is MDHEN and CDR2 is SYDVKM in the germline V gene. The CDR3 contains 19 residues. Trimming stripped 1 base from V and 3 bases from J, with 21 bases between. CDR3 sequence reads: CASSLSGVDPSAPNEKLFF. In DNA form, the CDR3 reads TGTGCCAGCAGTTTATCCGGCGTGGACCCTTCGGCGCCTAATGAAAAACTGTTTTTT.

The genes are TRBV14 and TRBJ2-2, with D perhaps TRBD1 or TRBD2 (5 bases each). Trimming stripped 1 base from V and 6 bases from J, with 21 bases between. Germline CDR1 and CDR2: SGHDN and FVKESK. This CDR3 is 18 amino acids long. CDR3 nucleotides: TGTGCCAGCAGCCAAGTGTCCAGCAGGAGGTGGGACCCCGGGGAGCTGTTTTTT. It yields the protein CASSQVSSRRWDPGELFF.

In nucleotides, the CDR3 is TGCGCCAGCAGCCGGGCTAGTCCTAAAGAGACCCAGTACTTC. It encodes CASSRASPKETQYF. The chain couples TRBV5-1 to TRBJ2-5; D unresolved. V lost 4 bases and J lost 3, with 13 bases in between. Germline lookup yields CDR1 SGHRS and CDR2 YFSETQ. The CDR3 is made up of 14 amino acids.

The chain combines TRBV5-1 with TRBJ2-5; tentatively, D is TRBD1 (5 bases). Germline assignment: CDR1 SGHRS and CDR2 YFSETQ. This CDR3 is built from 14 residues. V was clipped by 2 bases and J by 5 bases, with 13 bases between them. CDR3 loop: CASSLGVPGETQYF. For the CDR3, the DNA is TGCGCCAGCAGCTTAGGGGTCCCAGGGGAGACCCAGTACTTC.

Within the sample, this clone is medium-sized. This chain joins TRBV6-2 or TRBV6-3 and TRBJ2-5; 8 bases map to TRBD2. Germline V CDR1 and CDR2: MNHEY, SVGEGT. With 4 bases clipped from V and 4 bases from J, the junction kept 2 bases outside the gene matches. The CDR3 covers 13 residues. CDR3 residues: CASSSTSAETQYF. Written as DNA, the CDR3 is TGTGCCAGCAGTTCGACTAGCGCAGAGACCCAGTACTTC.

V usage is TRBV29-1 and J usage is TRBJ2-1; no definite D call. Trimming pared 4 bases from V and 15 bases from J, leaving 19 bases between. The CDR3 contains 12 residues. Germline CDR1 and CDR2: SQVTM and ANQGSEA. The CDR3 loop is CSVAGRKLHRFF. The CDR3 DNA reads as TGCAGCGTTGCCGGCCGGAAGTTACACCGGTTCTTC.

This clone was seen only once. The chain is built from TRBV11-3 and TRBJ1-1, with D hard to call. CDR1 SGHNT and CDR2 YENEEA come from the germline V gene. V shed 2 bases and J shed 0 bases, with 4 bases lying between them. The CDR3 has 13 residues. The CDR3 sequence: CASSLWLNTEAFF. Here the CDR3 DNA reads TGTGCCAGCAGCTTATGGCTGAACACTGAAGCTTTCTTT. The full variable domain, rest sourced from reference TRBV11-3 and TRBJ1-1, is EAGVVQSPRYKIIEKKQPVAFWCNPISGHNTLYWYLQNLGQGPELLIRYENEEAVDDSQLPKDRFSAERLKGVDSTLKIQPAELGDSAVYLCASSLWLNTEAFFGQGTRLTVV.

The chain links TRBV30 to TRBJ2-3; no reliable D call. The CDR3 runs to 16 residues. V shed 5 bases and J shed 2 bases, with 20 bases lying between them. CDR1 and CDR2 from the germline V gene are GTSNPN and SVGIG (reference sequence). Written as DNA, the CDR3 is TGTGCCTGGCCTGGTTTTAGGGCGAAACACACAGATACGCAGTATTTT. Its protein is CAWPGFRAKHTDTQYF.

This chain joins TRBV11-2 and TRBJ1-6; D is unresolved. The germline V gene has CDR1 SGHAT and CDR2 FQNNGV. Between the trimmed V and J ends, which lost 0 bases and 0 bases, there was a span of 12 bases. The CDR3 is 18 amino acids. CDR3 DNA sequence: TGTGCCAGCAGCTTAGATTTTTCAGCGAGCTCCTATAATTCACCCCTCCACTTT. It translates to CASSLDFSASSYNSPLHF.

This clone was seen once. The rearrangement uses TRBV3-1 (or the pseudogene TRBV3-2) and TRBJ2-1, with 8 bases fitting TRBD2. The CDR3 consists of 17 residues. Germline CDR1 LGHDT, CDR2 YNNKEL (reference sequence). J lost 7 bases, V lost 3 bases, and 14 bases had no gene match. The CDR3 region is CASSHRMAAGVRNEQFF. The DNA of the CDR3 is TGTGCCAGCAGCCATCGGATGGCAGCGGGAGTGCGGAATGAGCAGTTCTTC.

The chain combines TRBV12-3 or TRBV12-4 with TRBJ2-2; tentatively, D is TRBD2 (6 bases). The CDR3 is 12 residues long. V shed 3 bases and J shed 7 bases, with 6 bases lying between them. CDR3 in DNA: TGTGCCAGCAGTTTCGGGGGCGGGGAGCTGTTTTTT. Protein: CASSFGGGELFF.

The rearrangement links TRBV11-2 to TRBJ2-3; no clear D. With 5 bases removed from V and 2 bases from J, the gap between germline ends came to 8 bases. This CDR3 is 13 amino acids long. CDR1 SGHAT and CDR2 FQNNGV come from the germline V gene. Here the CDR3 reads CASSPRHTDTQYF. The CDR3 region has the DNA TGTGCCAGCAGCCCTAGACACACAGATACGCAGTATTTT.

This chain uses TRBV7-2 with TRBJ2-3; TRBD2 matches at 9 bases. The CDR3 has 16 residues. With 4 bases clipped from V and 3 bases from J, the junction kept 8 bases outside the gene matches. CDR1 and CDR2 from the germline V gene are SGHTA and FQGNSA. CDR3 coding DNA: TGTGCCAGCAGCTCCCCCCCGGGACTAGCAACAGATACGCAGTATTTT. Its protein product is CASSSPPGLATDTQYF. Complete variable domain (other parts from reference TRBV7-2 and TRBJ2-3): GAGVSQSPSNKVTEKGKDVELRCDPISGHTALYWYRQSLGQGLEFLIYFQGNSAPDKSGLPSDRFSAERTGGSVSTLTIQRTQQEDSAVYLCASSSPPGLATDTQYFGPGTRLTVL.

The rearrangement joins TRBV2 to TRBJ2-7; maybe TRBD1 (6 bases). The V gene lost 4 bases and the J gene lost 4 bases, with 14 bases spanning the gap. CDR1 and CDR2 (germline): SNHLY, FYNNEI. The CDR3 runs to 14 residues. DNA for the CDR3: TGTGCCAGCAGTGCCGGGACATTTGTTTACGAGCAGTACTTC. As protein: CASSAGTFVYEQYF.